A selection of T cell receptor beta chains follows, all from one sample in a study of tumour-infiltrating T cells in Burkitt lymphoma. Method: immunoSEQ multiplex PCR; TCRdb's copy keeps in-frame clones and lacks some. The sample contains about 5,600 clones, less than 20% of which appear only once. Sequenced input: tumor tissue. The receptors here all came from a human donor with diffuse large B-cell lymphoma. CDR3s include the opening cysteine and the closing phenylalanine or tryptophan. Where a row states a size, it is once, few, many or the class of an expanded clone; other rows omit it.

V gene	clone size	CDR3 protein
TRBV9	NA	CASSLGTGELFF
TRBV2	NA	CASRRLANYEQYF
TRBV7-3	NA	CASRKGAASGELFF
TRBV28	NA	CASSPIRDRDPGNTIYF
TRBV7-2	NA	CASRRGRNTGELFF
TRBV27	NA	CAVGDTQYF
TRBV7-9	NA	CASSIGRISGNTIYF
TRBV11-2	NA	CASSSGLARTGELFF
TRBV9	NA	CASSVLSGANVLTF
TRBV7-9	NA	CASSVTRSTDTQYF
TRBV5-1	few	CASSFQNQETQYF